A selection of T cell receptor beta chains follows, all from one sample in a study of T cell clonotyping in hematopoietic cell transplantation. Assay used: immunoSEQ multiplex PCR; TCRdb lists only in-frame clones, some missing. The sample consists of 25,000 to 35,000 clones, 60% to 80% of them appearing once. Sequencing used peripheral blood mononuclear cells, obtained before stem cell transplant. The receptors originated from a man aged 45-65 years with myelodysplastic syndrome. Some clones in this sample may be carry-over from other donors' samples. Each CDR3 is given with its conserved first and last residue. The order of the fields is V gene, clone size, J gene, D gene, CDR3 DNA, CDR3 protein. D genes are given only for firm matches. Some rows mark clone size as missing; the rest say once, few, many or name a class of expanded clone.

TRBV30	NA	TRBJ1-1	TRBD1	TGTGCCTGGAGTGTGTGGGACAGTGAAGCTTTCTTT	CAWSVWDSEAFF
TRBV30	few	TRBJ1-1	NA	TGTGCCTGGAGTGTACAGGGGAACACTGAAGCTTTCTTT	CAWSVQGNTEAFF
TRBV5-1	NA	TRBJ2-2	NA	TGCGCCAGCAGCTTGGCCTCCACCGGGGAGCTGTTTTTT	CASSLASTGELFF
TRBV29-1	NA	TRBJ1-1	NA	TGCAGCGTTGGTAACGGATTAAACACTGAAGCTTTCTTT	CSVGNGLNTEAFF
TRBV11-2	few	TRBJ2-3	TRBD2	TGTGCCAGCAGCTTAGGCATCGGGGGGACTAGCGGGGGGTCAGATACGCAGTATTTT	CASSLGIGGTSGGSDTQYF
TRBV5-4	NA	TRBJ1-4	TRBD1	TGTGCCAGCAGCACCGGACAGGGGGATGAAAAACTGTTTTTT	CASSTGQGDEKLFF
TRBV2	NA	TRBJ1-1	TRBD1	TGTGCCAGCACCAGGACAGGGGGCACTGAAGCTTTCTTT	CASTRTGGTEAFF
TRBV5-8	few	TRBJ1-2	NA	TGTGCCAGCAGCTTGACAAACTATGGCTACACCTTC	CASSLTNYGYTF
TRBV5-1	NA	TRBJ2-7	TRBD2	TGCGCCAGCAGCCTCGGTAGTTCGGGAGGGTACGAGCAGTACTTC	CASSLGSSGGYEQYF
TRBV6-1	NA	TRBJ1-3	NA	TGTGCCAGCCAGGCTAGCTCTGGAAACACCATATATTTT	CASQASSGNTIYF
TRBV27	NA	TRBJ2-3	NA	TGTGCCAGCAGTTTATTGGTCTCCGGGACTCTAAGCACAGATACGCAGTATTTT	CASSLLVSGTLSTDTQYF
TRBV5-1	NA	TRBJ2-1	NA	TGCGCCAGCAGCTTGCCTACTAGTGGTGCTGAGCAGTTCTTC	CASSLPTSGAEQFF
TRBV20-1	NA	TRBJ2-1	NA	TGCAGTGCCATCCATATAATGAGTCTGTTCTTC	CSAIHIMSLFF
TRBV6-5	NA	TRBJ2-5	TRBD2	TGTGCCAGCACCCACACGGGGGGGCGCCGGGAGACCCAGTACTTC	CASTHTGGRRETQYF
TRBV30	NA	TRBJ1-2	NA	TGTGCCTGGAGCCCAGGGGAAGGCTACACCTTC	CAWSPGEGYTF
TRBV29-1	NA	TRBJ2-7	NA	TGCAGCGTCTACACTCCTAAAGGGGGCTACGAGCAGTACTTC	CSVYTPKGGYEQYF
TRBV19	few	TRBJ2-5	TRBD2	TGTGCCAGTTCCTCTTTAGCGGGGGGGCCTTGGTTGGAGACCCAGTACTTC	CASSSLAGGPWLETQYF
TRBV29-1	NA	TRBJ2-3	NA	TGCAGCGTTGGCGGGCTAGAGGCAGATACGCAGTATTTT	CSVGGLEADTQYF
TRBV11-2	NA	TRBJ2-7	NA	TGTGCCAGCAGCTTAGATAATTGGATTGCCGAGCAGTACTTC	CASSLDNWIAEQYF
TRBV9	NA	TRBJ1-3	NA	TGTGCCAGCAGCGCCCTTTCGGGGCCCGTCGACACCATATATTTT	CASSALSGPVDTIYF
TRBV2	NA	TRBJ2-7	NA	TGTGCCAGCAGGAAGGGGGTAGGAGAGCAGTACTTC	CASRKGVGEQYF
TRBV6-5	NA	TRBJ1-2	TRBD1	TGTGCCAGCAGTTATATACGGACAGGGGGCGGATATGGCTACACCTTC	CASSYIRTGGGYGYTF
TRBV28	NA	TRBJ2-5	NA	TGTGCCAGCAGTTCGTTTAGGGGGACCCAAGAGACCCAGTACTTC	CASSSFRGTQETQYF
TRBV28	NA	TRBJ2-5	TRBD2	TGTGCCAGCCTCGGATCGACTAGCGCCCACCAAGAGACCCAGTACTTC	CASLGSTSAHQETQYF
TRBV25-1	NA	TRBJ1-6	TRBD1	TGTGCCAGCAGGGAAGGGACAGGGTTGTATAATTCACCCCTCCACTTT	CASREGTGLYNSPLHF
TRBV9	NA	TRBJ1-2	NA	TGTGCCAGCAGCGTAGGAGGCAGCTATGGCTACACCTTC	CASSVGGSYGYTF
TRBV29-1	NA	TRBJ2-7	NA	TGCAGCGTTGAGGACTTAACCCACGAGCAGTACTTC	CSVEDLTHEQYF
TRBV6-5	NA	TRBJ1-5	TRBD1	TGTGCCAGCAGTTACTCTGGGACAGGAGGCAATCAGCCCCAGCATTTT	CASSYSGTGGNQPQHF
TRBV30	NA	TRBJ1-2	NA	TGTGCCTGGAGCGGGGACAAGTATAACTATGGCTACACCTTC	CAWSGDKYNYGYTF
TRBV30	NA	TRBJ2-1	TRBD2	TGTGCCTGGAGTGGACTAGCGGGAGGGCCGAGCTCCTACAATGAGCAGTTCTTC	CAWSGLAGGPSSYNEQFF
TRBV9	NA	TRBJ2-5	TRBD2	TGTGCCAGCAGCACTTCTAGCGGGAGGGTAGAGACCCAGTACTTC	CASSTSSGRVETQYF
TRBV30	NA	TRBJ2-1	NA	TGTGCCTGGAGTATAGCGATTTCCTACAATGAGCAGTTCTTC	CAWSIAISYNEQFF
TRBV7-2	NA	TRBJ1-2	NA	TGTGCCAGCAGCGTCGGGGGGGACGGGACCCAAAACTATGGCTACACCTTC	CASSVGGDGTQNYGYTF
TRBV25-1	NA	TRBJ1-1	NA	TGTGCCAGCAGTGACTCCCCCCTCGAAGCTTTCTTT	CASSDSPLEAFF
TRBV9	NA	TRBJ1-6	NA	TGTGCCAGCAGCGTACACGAAGGACAGAATAATTCACCCCTCCACTTT	CASSVHEGQNNSPLHF
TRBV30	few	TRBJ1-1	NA	TGTGCCTGGAGTCCGCTGTTTGAAGCTTTCTTT	CAWSPLFEAFF
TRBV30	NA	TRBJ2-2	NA	TGTGCCTGGAGGGCTTTTACCGGGGAGCTGTTTTTT	CAWRAFTGELFF
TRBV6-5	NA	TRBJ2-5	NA	TGTGCCAGCAGTGATTGGGGGGAAGAGACCCAGTACTTC	CASSDWGEETQYF
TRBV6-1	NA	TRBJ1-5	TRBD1	TGTGCCAGCAGTGGCGACAGGGGAAAGTATCAGCCCCAGCATTTT	CASSGDRGKYQPQHF
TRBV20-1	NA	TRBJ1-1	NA	TGCAGTGCGACCAAAAACACTGAAGCTTTCTTT	CSATKNTEAFF
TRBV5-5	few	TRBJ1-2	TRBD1	TGTGCCAGCAGCTTGGAATGGCAGGGGGCATGGACCTTC	CASSLEWQGAWTF
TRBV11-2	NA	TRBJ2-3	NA	TGTGCCAGCAGCTCACTGGGTTTAGGCGGCACAGATACGCAGTATTTT	CASSSLGLGGTDTQYF
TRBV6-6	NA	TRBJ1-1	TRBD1	TGTGCCAGCAGTTCGGACAGGTACACTGAAGCTTTCTTT	CASSSDRYTEAFF
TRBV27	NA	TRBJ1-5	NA	TGTGCCAGCAGTTTAGCAAGAAGCAATCAGCCCCAGCATTTT	CASSLARSNQPQHF
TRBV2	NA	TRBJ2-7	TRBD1	TGTGCCAGCAGTGCCGGGACAGACTCCTACGAGCAGTACTTC	CASSAGTDSYEQYF
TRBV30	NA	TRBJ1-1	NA	TGTGCCTGGATATGGTGGGACACTGAAGCTTTCTTT	CAWIWWDTEAFF
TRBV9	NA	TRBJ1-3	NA	TGTGCCAGCAGCGGCGCTCGGGCCTCTGGAAACACCATATATTTT	CASSGARASGNTIYF
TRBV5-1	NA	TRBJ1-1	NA	TGCGCCAGCAGTTTATCCTGGAACACTGAAGCTTTCTTT	CASSLSWNTEAFF
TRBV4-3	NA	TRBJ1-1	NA	TGCGCCAGCAGCCAAGAGGGGCGGAGTCCTTTCTTT	CASSQEGRSPFF
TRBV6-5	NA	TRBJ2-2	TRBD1	TGTGCCAGCAGTTACTCGAACAGGGGGCAGGCCGGGGAGCTGTTTTTT	CASSYSNRGQAGELFF
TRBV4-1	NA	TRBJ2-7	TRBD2	TGCGCCAGCAGCCGACCCGAGCGGGACTCCTACGAGCAGTACTTC	CASSRPERDSYEQYF
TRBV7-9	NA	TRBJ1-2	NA	TGTGCCAGCAGCCGGGCAGTTGGAAATGGCTACACCTTC	CASSRAVGNGYTF
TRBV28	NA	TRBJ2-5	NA	TGTGCCAGCAGTAGACAAGTAGAGACCCAGTACTTC	CASSRQVETQYF